Each of the 32 T cell receptor beta chains below was sequenced from the same sample in a study of blood T cells in healthy people across ages. The use of a sample-barcoded 5' primer and a J-beta primer mix characterized a second PCR of roughly 7 to 12 cycles. Each CDR3 protein gets one entry after TCRdb re-called the 5' RACE reads with MiXCR. This sample has 2 million or so distinct CDR3 sequences, with approximately 50% found just once. Sample: blood. The receptors derive from a woman in her forties in good health.

The CDR3 loop is CASSYSAGGGNQPQHF. As DNA, the CDR3 is TGTGCCAGCAGTTACTCGGCCGGGGGAGGCAATCAGCCCCAGCATTTT. The rearrangement uses TRBV6-2 or TRBV6-3 and TRBJ1-5; maybe TRBD1 (5 bases). V was shortened by 0 bases and J by 2 bases, with 11 bases between the two germline ends. Germline CDR1 is MNHEY and CDR2 is SVGEGT. The CDR3 spans 16 residues.

This chain connects TRBV12-3 or TRBV12-4 to TRBJ2-7; D is perhaps TRBD1 (5 bases). TRBJ2-5 explains the end of the DNA better; the J call may be wrong. The CDR3 spans 14 residues. CDR3 in DNA: TGTGCCAGCAGTGTCGGATCTGGACACGAGACCCAGTACTTC. Translating it yields CASSVGSGHETQYF.

The V gene is TRBV2, the J gene TRBJ1-2; 9 nucleotides line up with TRBD1. Per germline, CDR1 SNHLY and CDR2 FYNNEI. This CDR3 is 16 amino acids long. With 7 bases clipped from V and 0 bases from J, the junction kept 9 bases outside the gene matches. CDR3 coding DNA: TGTGCCAGCACAATTTCCGGGGACAGGGCTAACTATGGCTACACCTTC. Translation gives CASTISGDRANYGYTF. Supplemented by reference TRBV2 and TRBJ1-2, the full variable domain reads EPEVTQTPSHQVTQMGQEVILRCVPISNHLYFYWYRQILGQKVEFLVSFYNNEISEKSEIFDDQFSVERPDGSNFTLKIRSTKLEDSAMYFCASTISGDRANYGYTFGSGTRLTVV.

This rearrangement joins TRBV20-1 to TRBJ2-1; perhaps TRBD2 as D (5 bases). The CDR3 sequence is 15 residues long. Per germline, CDR1 DFQATT and CDR2 SNEGSKA (reference sequence). V shed 5 bases and J shed 13 bases, with 27 bases lying between them. This CDR3 reads CSAQHFVGSPETQFF. For the CDR3, the DNA is TGCAGTGCTCAGCATTTTGTAGGGAGTCCAGAGACCCAGTTCTTC.

The V gene is TRBV20-1, the J gene TRBJ2-1, with TRBD1 as a possible D gene (6 bases). Between the trimmed V and J ends, which lost 1 base and 0 bases, there was a span of 10 bases. The V gene's germline CDR1 is DFQATT and CDR2 SNEGSKA (reference sequence). The CDR3 contains 15 residues. CDR3 in DNA: TGCAGTGCTAGAGGCCGACAGGCCTCCTACAATGAGCAGTTCTTC. Translating it yields CSARGRQASYNEQFF.

The chain combines TRBV12-3 or TRBV12-4 with TRBJ2-7; either TRBD1 or TRBD2 may fit D (5 bases each). The CDR3 loop spans 16 amino acids. V was cut by 6 bases and J by 2 bases, with 20 bases left in between. The CDR3 region has the DNA TGTGCCAGCAGACCTTACGGGGACGCTCTACCCTACGAGCAGTACTTC. It translates to CASRPYGDALPYEQYF.

The rearrangement uses TRBV14 and TRBJ1-2; TRBD1 matches at 7 bases. Per germline, CDR1 SGHDN and CDR2 FVKESK. This CDR3 region has 16 residues. J was trimmed by 6 bases and V by 4 bases; bases with no gene match: 14. The CDR3 region has the DNA TGTGCCAGCAGCCGAGAAGGTTGCGGACAGGTCCATGGCTACACCTTC. Protein: CASSREGCGQVHGYTF.

This clonotype came up a few times. The chain combines TRBV29-1 with TRBJ2-7; D is undetermined. Per germline, CDR1 SQVTM and CDR2 ANQGSEA. The CDR3 is 13 residues long. Trimming stripped 7 bases from V and 0 bases from J, with 13 bases between. The CDR3 here is CSASGPGSYEQYF. The CDR3 DNA reads TGCAGCGCTAGTGGACCAGGCTCCTACGAGCAGTACTTC.

Only a few counts were recorded for this clonotype. V usage is TRBV10-3 and J usage is TRBJ2-7, with 11 bases aligning to TRBD1. Germline assignment: CDR1 ENHRY and CDR2 SYGVKD. This CDR3 region has 14 residues. J gave up 3 bases and V 5 bases, and 3 bases lay outside the gene matches. The DNA for the CDR3 is TGTGCCATCAGTAGGGGACAGGGGGACTACGAGCAGTACTTC. The encoded protein is CAISRGQGDYEQYF.

This sequence joins TRBV9 and TRBJ2-6; no clear D gene. V was clipped by 0 bases and J by 0 bases, with 13 bases between them. This CDR3 contains 18 residues. In germline, CDR1 is SGDLS, CDR2 YYNGEE. The CDR3 DNA follows: TGTGCCAGCAGCGTAGAAATCGGCGGCAGCTCTGGGGCCAACGTCCTGACTTTC. This encodes CASSVEIGGSSGANVLTF.

This chain uses TRBV11-3 with TRBJ2-1; D ambiguous. The V and J ends lost 1 base and 8 bases respectively, with 12 bases between them. Per germline, CDR1 SGHNT and CDR2 YENEEA. This CDR3 is built from 14 residues. The CDR3 region is CASSLGAPLDEQFF. The DNA of the CDR3 is TGTGCCAGCAGCTTAGGGGCCCCTCTGGATGAGCAGTTCTTC.

As concerns this clonotype: This clone may be a read error of a much larger clone one base away. The chain uses TRBV27 and TRBJ2-5, with 7 nucleotides matching TRBD1. The J call is in doubt because the DNA end fits TRBJ2-7 better. Germline values: CDR1 MNHEY, CDR2 SMNVEV (reference sequence). The CDR3 totals 14 residues. The CDR3 reads CASSVGDRLYEQYF. CDR3 bases: TGTGCCAGCAGCGTTGGGGACAGACTTTACGAGCAGTACTTC.

This chain links TRBV9 with TRBJ2-5; 7 bases align to TRBD1. V was pared by 0 bases and J by 2 bases, with 4 bases of the junction left unmatched. This CDR3 has 15 residues. CDR1 is SGDLS, CDR2 YYNGEE, per germline. This chain's CDR3 is CASSVEGAVQETQYF. The CDR3 bases are TGTGCCAGCAGCGTAGAGGGGGCAGTACAAGAGACCCAGTACTTC.

The J gene is TRBJ2-6, the V gene TRBV14, with D possibly being TRBD2 (5 bases). Trimming took 4 bases from V and 4 from J, leaving 29 bases between them. The length of the CDR3 is 21 residues. Germline V gene sequence: CDR1 SGHDN, CDR2 FVKESK. The CDR3 here is CASSRAPGGQHSTKGANVLTF. The DNA for the CDR3 is TGTGCCAGCAGCCGCGCACCCGGAGGTCAGCACTCAACGAAAGGGGCCAACGTCCTGACTTTC.

This chain links TRBV15 with TRBJ2-5; D might be TRBD1 or TRBD2, each matching 5 bases. The CDR3 spans 18 residues. V lost 1 base to trimming and J lost 0 bases, with 18 bases between them. From germline, CDR1 is LNHNV and CDR2 YYDKDF (reference sequence). The chain's CDR3 is CATSRVGAADLYQETQYF. The CDR3 bases are TGTGCCACCAGCAGAGTCGGGGCGGCGGACCTGTACCAAGAGACCCAGTACTTC.

In DNA, the CDR3 is TGTGCCATCAGTGTACTAGCGGGGGGCTACGAGCAGTACTTC. Its translation is CAISVLAGGYEQYF. J is TRBJ2-7 and V is TRBV10-3, with 12 bases aligning to TRBD2. The CDR3 totals 14 residues. In germline, CDR1 is ENHRY, CDR2 SYGVKD. V gave up 4 bases and J gave up 3 bases; unmatched junction bases: 1.

V usage is TRBV5-1 and J usage is TRBJ1-1, with 9 bases aligning to TRBD1. This CDR3 has 14 residues. Germline values: CDR1 SGHRS, CDR2 YFSETQ. V gave up 4 bases and J gave up 4 bases; unmatched junction bases: 5. The CDR3 protein is CASSLKTGGTEAFF. The CDR3 DNA reads as TGCGCCAGCAGCCTTAAGACAGGGGGCACTGAAGCTTTCTTT.

The chain links TRBV20-1 to TRBJ1-2; D ambiguous. The CDR3 extends over 16 amino acids. The germline V and J ends were trimmed by 3 bases and 0 bases, with 17 bases remaining between them. Germline-derived CDR1 and CDR2 are DFQATT and SNEGSKA (reference sequence). The CDR3 is CSAREPGPSANYGYTF. For the CDR3, the DNA is TGCAGTGCTAGGGAACCCGGACCTTCAGCTAACTATGGCTACACCTTC.

The count of this clonotype is one. V is TRBV20-1 and J is TRBJ2-7; D unresolved. Germline V CDR1 and CDR2: DFQATT, SNEGSKA (reference sequence). This CDR3 contains 14 residues. V gave up 5 bases and J gave up 0 bases, with 14 bases separating them. The CDR3 DNA follows: TGCAGTGCTCCCCGGGCCCCGTTCTCCTACGAGCAGTACTTC. This translates into CSAPRAPFSYEQYF.

This clonotype was detected only once. V usage is TRBV6-5 and J usage is TRBJ2-3; 11 positions agree with TRBD2. Losses at the gene ends were 0 bases for V and 0 bases for J; bases not matched to a gene: 8. This CDR3 is built from 19 residues. Germline loops: CDR1 MNHEY, CDR2 SVGAGI. The CDR3 loop reads CASSYSGPSGGTSTDTQYF. In DNA form, the CDR3 reads TGTGCCAGCAGTTACTCGGGGCCTAGCGGGGGGACTAGCACAGATACGCAGTATTTT.

The genes are TRBV29-1 and TRBJ1-1; D is unclear. Germline CDR1 and CDR2: SQVTM and ANQGSEA. Deletions cut 2 bases from V and 1 base from J, with 8 bases between. This CDR3 region has 13 residues. The CDR3 DNA is TGCAGCGTTGAAACAAGCCCGAACACTGAAGCTTTCTTT. Protein sequence: CSVETSPNTEAFF.

V and J are TRBV11-2 and TRBJ2-7; D not resolved. The CDR3 is made up of 14 amino acids. Germline V lookup: CDR1 SGHAT, CDR2 FQNNGV. The ends were cut back, 5 bases at V and 3 bases at J, with 14 bases in the middle. The CDR3 region is CASSVTIPGYEQYF. The CDR3 coding sequence is TGTGCCAGCAGCGTAACGATCCCAGGCTACGAGCAGTACTTC.

The rearrangement uses TRBV6-5 and TRBJ1-1; tentative D call: TRBD1 (6 bases). The CDR3 has 14 residues. CDR1 and CDR2 (germline): MNHEY, SVGAGI. Trimming left V 2 bases short and J 2 bases short, with 9 bases between. CDR3 amino acids: CASSYRGTNTEAFF. CDR3 nucleotides: TGTGCCAGCAGTTACCGGGGGACAAACACTGAAGCTTTCTTT.

J is TRBJ2-7 and V is TRBV28; 9 bases agree with TRBD1. The CDR3 has 14 amino acids. Germline V gives CDR1 MDHEN, CDR2 SYDVKM. With V trimmed by 8 bases and J by 3 bases, 8 bases remained unmatched. The CDR3 loop is CASYQPGQGYEQYF. CDR3 sequence (DNA): TGTGCCAGCTACCAACCGGGACAGGGCTACGAGCAGTACTTC.

V and J are TRBV20-1 and TRBJ2-1; D may be TRBD1 (6 bases). The V gene lost 5 bases and the J gene lost 0 bases, with 14 bases spanning the gap. The CDR3 runs 15 residues. Germline CDR1 reads DFQATT; CDR2 reads SNEGSKA (reference sequence). This chain's CDR3 is CSASGAPSSYNEQFF. CDR3 nucleotide sequence: TGCAGTGCTTCAGGGGCCCCCAGCTCCTACAATGAGCAGTTCTTC.

The chain carries TRBV5-4 and TRBJ1-4; D remains unclear. Germline values: CDR1 SGHNT, CDR2 YYREEE (reference sequence). This CDR3 comprises 16 residues. The V and J ends lost 1 base and 0 bases respectively, with 10 bases between them. CDR3 nucleotides: TGTGCCAGCAGCTTGAGTTCAGGAACAACTAATGAAAAACTGTTTTTT. The encoded protein is CASSLSSGTTNEKLFF.

V and J are TRBV11-2 and TRBJ2-1; the D gene is possibly TRBD2 (7 bases). This CDR3 has 14 amino acids. CDR1 is SGHAT, CDR2 FQNNGV, per germline. The V end was cut by 1 base, the J end by 9 bases, with 13 bases between. The CDR3 DNA is TGTGCCAGCAGCTTAGCGGGGGGCCGGACTGAGCAGTTCTTC. It specifies CASSLAGGRTEQFF.

This clonotype was counted only a few times. CDR3 protein: CASSFAGKSIYEQYF. CDR3 sequence (DNA): TGTGCCAGCAGCTTCGCGGGAAAGAGCATCTACGAGCAGTACTTC. The chain joins TRBV12-3 or TRBV12-4 to TRBJ2-7, with a tentative D call TRBD2 (6 bases). Trimming pared 6 bases from V and 3 bases from J, leaving 18 bases between. There are 15 residues in the CDR3.

The chain employs TRBV6-5 and TRBJ2-7; D is tentatively TRBD1 or TRBD2 (5 bases each). The length of the CDR3 is 14 residues. V lost 5 bases and J 2 bases, leaving 13 bases between the germline ends. CDR1 MNHEY and CDR2 SVGAGI come from the germline V gene. The CDR3 coding sequence is TGTGCCAGCAGTGCTACGGGGCCGACCTACGAGCAGTACTTC. This sequence encodes CASSATGPTYEQYF.

The chain couples TRBV27 to TRBJ2-6; D possibly corresponds to TRBD2 (6 bases). The germline gives CDR1 MNHEY, CDR2 SMNVEV (reference sequence). Trimming removed 1 base from V and 0 bases from J, with 13 bases in between. The CDR3 sequence is 18 residues long. CDR3 coding DNA: TGTGCCAGCAGTTTATTATTTCGGGGGTACTCTGGGGCCAACGTCCTGACTTTC. As protein: CASSLLFRGYSGANVLTF.

This chain links TRBV27 with TRBJ1-2, with D unresolved. Germline V gene sequence: CDR1 MNHEY, CDR2 SMNVEV (reference sequence). This CDR3 has 13 amino acids. V lost 0 bases and J lost 5, with 7 bases in between. This CDR3 reads CASSLSWEYGYTF. The CDR3 DNA is TGTGCCAGCAGTTTATCCTGGGAATATGGCTACACCTTC.

V usage is TRBV3-1 and J usage is TRBJ2-1; 7 positions agree with TRBD2. V shed 1 base and J 6 bases; nucleotides not matched to a gene: 6. The CDR3 contains 15 residues. Germline CDR1 is LGHDT and CDR2 is YNNKEL (reference sequence). The DNA for the CDR3 is TGTGCCAGCAGCCAAGGGTGGACTAGAGGCAATGAGCAGTTCTTC. Encoded protein: CASSQGWTRGNEQFF.